This entry lists 3 T cell receptor delta chains sequenced from one sample in a study of gamma-delta chains in newborns, infants, children. TCRdb applied CATT to the reads for clone calling. This table holds a few thousand delta-chain clones, about 1.3% found once. The sequenced sample was blood. The source of these receptors is a child who was a newborn, infant or young child, either healthy, febrile or measles-vaccinated (not recorded which).

In the case of this clone: This likely reflects a read error, since a far larger clone is one base away. The genes are TRDV2 and TRDJ3, with D possibly being TRDD3 (6 bases). Germline CDR1 and CDR2: GEAIGNYY and EKD. CDR3 length: 20 amino acids. CDR3 DNA sequence: TGTGCCTGTGACCCGATACTACTGGATACTAGCTCCTGGGACACCCGACAGATATTTTTC. It encodes CACDPILLDTSSWDTRQIFF.

This clone was observed a handful of times. TCRdb's listed protein matches a much larger clone and diverges from this DNA's translation at residue 7, likely through a read error; the protein shown comes from the DNA. The J gene is TRDJ1, the V gene TRDV2; TRDD3 matches at 8 bases. V was clipped by 2 bases and J by 4 bases; unmatched bases: 8. CDR1 and CDR2 from the germline V gene are GEAIGNYY and EKD. The CDR3 runs to 15 residues. The CDR3 region is CACDKLRDTIDKLIF. In nucleotides, the CDR3 is TGTGCCTGTGACAAACTGAGGGATACGATCGATAAACTCATCTTT.

A word on this clone: A far larger clone is only one base removed, so a read error is likely. This specimen includes other DNA sequences encoding the same CDR3. This chain joins TRDV2 and TRDJ3; D might be TRDD3 (5 bases). Germline V gene lookup returns CDR1 GEAIGNYY and CDR2 EKD. This CDR3 has 17 amino acids. In DNA form, the CDR3 reads TGTGCCTGTGACACGCTGGGAAGCTCCTGGGACACCCGGCAGATGTTTTTC. Protein sequence: CACDTLGSSWDTRQMFF.